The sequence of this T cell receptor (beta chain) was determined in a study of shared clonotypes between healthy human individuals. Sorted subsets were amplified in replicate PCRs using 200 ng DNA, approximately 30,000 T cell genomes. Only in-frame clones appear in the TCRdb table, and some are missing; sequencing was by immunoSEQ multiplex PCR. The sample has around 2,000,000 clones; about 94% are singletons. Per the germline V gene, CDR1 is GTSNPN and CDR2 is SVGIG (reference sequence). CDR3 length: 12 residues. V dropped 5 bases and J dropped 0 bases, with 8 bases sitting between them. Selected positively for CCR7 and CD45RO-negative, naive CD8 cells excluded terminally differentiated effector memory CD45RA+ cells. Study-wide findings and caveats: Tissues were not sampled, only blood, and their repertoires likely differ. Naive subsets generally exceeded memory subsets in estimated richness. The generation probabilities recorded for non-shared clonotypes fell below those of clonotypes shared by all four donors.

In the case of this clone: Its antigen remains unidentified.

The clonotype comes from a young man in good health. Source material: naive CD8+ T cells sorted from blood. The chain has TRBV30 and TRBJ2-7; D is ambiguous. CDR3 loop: CAWSTFSYEQYF. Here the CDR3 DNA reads TGTGCCTGGTCGACATTCTCCTACGAGCAGTACTTC.